This TCR beta chain was identified in a study of cytomegalovirus exposure and HLA in healthy donors. Points from the study as a whole: Reportedly, TCR beta sequences accurately predicted HLA-A and HLA-B alleles in most subjects.

As for this clone: Its antigen is as yet unknown.

Primers for the PCR totalled 60 Vbeta and 13 Jbeta. The method was immunoSEQ multiplex PCR; TCRdb's version includes in-frame clones alone and lacks a portion of them. The table lists about 170,000 clones, roughly 78% of them singletons. This TCR was recovered from a woman between 50 and 59 years old in good health and CMV-seropositive. The sequenced material came from PBMCs.

CDR3 amino acids: CASKGTVNKNIQYF. CDR3 nucleotides: TGTGCCAGCAAAGGGACAGTAAACAAAAACATTCAGTACTTC. This chain uses TRBV5-5 with TRBJ2-4, with 7 positions matching TRBD1. From germline, CDR1 is SGHKS and CDR2 YYEKEE (reference sequence). This CDR3 is built from 14 residues. Trimming at V came to 6 bases and at J to 3 bases, leaving 6 bases not matched to a gene.